This T cell receptor (beta chain) was recorded in a study of cytotoxic CD8 clonotypes in ibrutinib-treated CLL. Study summary: Results showed some 25 partial and 2 complete responses; following median around 68 months, about 15 remained remitted, about 12 advanced. When averaged across all of the samples, the counts came to 255,043 productive templates and tens of thousands of productive rearrangements. Study-level points and caveats: Clonality measured at baseline exceeded age-matched healthy donors, tracking circulating CD8+ T-cell counts.

V lost 5 bases to trimming and J lost 3 bases; unmatched junction nucleotides: 5. The germline V gene encodes CDR1 SGHVS and CDR2 FNYEAQ. The CDR3 is 15 residues long. Only in-frame clones appear in the TCRdb table, and some are missing; sequencing was by immunoSEQ multiplex PCR. The sample has approximately 60,000 clones, roughly 50% seen once. To note about this clone: Its antigen is unidentified.

The source material was PBMCs, sampled after 24 months of ibrutinib treatment. The V call is TRBV7-6, the J call TRBJ2-1, with TRBD2 identical over 9 bases. The clonotype originates from a human donor with chronic lymphocytic leukemia. CDR3 DNA: TGTGCCAGCAGCCGACTAGCGGAGCACTACAATGAGCAGTTCTTC. Amino acids: CASSRLAEHYNEQFF.